This T cell receptor beta chain was profiled in a study of monozygotic twins with inflammatory bowel disease. Study-wide points: The authors found no support for a single strong IBD-associated signal or clonotype.

To note about this clonotype: The antigen remains undetermined.

Every TCR library used approximately 3.5 ug of total RNA. During cDNA synthesis, UMIs that each contained a 6-nucleotide sample barcode were added by means of template switching. TCRdb reanalyzed the 5' RACE reads and collapses them to one entry per CDR3 protein, without DNA. This sample's table has approximately 390,000 distinct CDR3 sequences. Germline V gives CDR1 SQVTM, CDR2 ANQGSEA. The CDR3 totals 15 residues. The TCR was taken from a human donor with ulcerative colitis or Crohn's disease, or a healthy co-twin of an affected twin (not recorded which). Material: blood. This chain links TRBV29-1 with TRBJ2-3; the TRBD2 assignment by TCRdb is unverifiable without DNA. The CDR3 sequence: CSAPPPGGFTDTQYF.